These 19 T cell receptor beta chains were sequenced from one sample in a study of T-cell reconstitution after alpha-beta-depleted transplantation in children (dated by TCRdb to the mid-2010s). The library was made by PCR. This sample was sequenced with an Illumina HiSeq 2500. TCR libraries were prepared with molecular barcoding, using unique molecular identifiers to normalize TCRbeta repertoire quantification. Starting from the raw public reads, TCRdb applied fastp trimming at Q25, assembled clones with MiXCR and retained in-frame beta chains. Under each unique CDR3 protein, matching rows form one entry showing the most common genes and DNA. This sample has approximately 520,000 distinct CDR3 sequences in its table, and over 10% of those were observed once. The ten top clones hold around 15% of the sample. Sample treatment or condition, as interpreted from the label and publication: allogeneic hematopoietic cell transplantation with graft depleted of TCRalphabeta T cells and CD19 B cells.

Sequenced here: PBMCs, mostly from graft donor cells, sampled 180 days after TCRalphabeta/CD19-depleted stem cell transplant. These receptor sequences come from a female patient aged 2-15 years who had a stem cell transplant for aplastic anemia, so the T cells may come from the graft donor.

This clonotype has at least ten counts. This chain uses TRBV11-3 with TRBJ2-1, with D tentatively TRBD1 or TRBD2 (5 bases each). This CDR3 region has 18 residues. V lost 4 bases, J lost 3 bases, and 22 bases lay in between. Germline V gene data show CDR1 as SGHNT and CDR2 as YENEEA. The CDR3 region is CASSSGTGTALDYNEQFF. The CDR3 nucleotides are TGTGCCAGCAGCTCAGGAACCGGGACGGCCCTCGACTACAATGAGCAGTTCTTC.

There are many counts of this clonotype. J is TRBJ2-3 and V is TRBV7-2; 10 positions match TRBD2. V lost 3 bases, J lost 1 base, and 4 bases stayed unmatched. The CDR3 covers 16 residues. From germline, CDR1 is SGHTA and CDR2 FQGNSA. CDR3 in DNA: TGTGCCAGCAGCTTTAGCAGCGGGGGGGGCACAGATACGCAGTATTTT. Its protein is CASSFSSGGGTDTQYF.

The J gene is TRBJ2-5, the V gene TRBV20-1; D is ambiguous. The CDR3 extends over 12 amino acids. Germline V CDR1 and CDR2: DFQATT, SNEGSKA (reference sequence). Trimming removed 2 bases from V and 3 bases from J, with 7 bases in between. This CDR3 is CSARMTKETQYF. The CDR3 nucleotides read TGCAGTGCTAGAATGACCAAAGAGACCCAGTACTTC.

This clonotype was detected a few times. CDR3 amino acids: CASRSAGGIGELFF. Here the CDR3 DNA reads TGTGCCAGCAGATCAGCGGGAGGGATCGGGGAGCTGTTTTTT. The genes are TRBV28 and TRBJ2-2, with TRBD2 identical over 10 bases. CDR1 MDHEN and CDR2 SYDVKM come from the germline V gene. The CDR3 contains 14 residues. The V and J ends lost 6 bases and 7 bases, in that order; junction bases with no gene match: 5. Full variable domain (outside the CDR3, taken from reference TRBV28 and TRBJ2-2): DVKVTQSSRYLVKRTGEKVFLECVQDMDHENMFWYRQDPGLGLRLIYFSYDVKMKEKGDIPEGYSVSREKKERFSLILESASTNQTSMYLCASRSAGGIGELFFGEGSRLTVL.

This chain links TRBV12-3 or TRBV12-4 with TRBJ2-2; no clear D gene. CDR3 size: 14 residues. Trimming cost V 5 bases and J 3 bases, with 10 bases left between them. The CDR3 nucleotides read TGTGCCAGCAGTCCCCTCATAGACACCGGGGAGCTGTTTTTT. Protein: CASSPLIDTGELFF.

This clonotype was counted between two and nine times. V and J are TRBV10-3 and TRBJ2-7, with D unresolved. This CDR3 contains 11 residues. Germline V gene lookup returns CDR1 ENHRY and CDR2 SYGVKD. V was pared by 3 bases and J by 3 bases, with 3 bases between. CDR3 in DNA: TGTGCCATCAGTGATAACTACGAGCAGTACTTC. This gives the protein CAISDNYEQYF.

The chain carries TRBV6-5 and TRBJ2-7; TRBD1 aligns across 7 bases. Germline CDR1 and CDR2: MNHEY and SVGAGI. V shed 8 bases, J shed 6 bases, and the junction held 7 bases outside the gene matches. The CDR3 contains 12 residues. The CDR3 sequence: CASRDTGAEQYF. The CDR3 coding sequence is TGTGCCAGCCGGGACACAGGGGCCGAGCAGTACTTC.

This rearrangement joins TRBV6-1 to TRBJ2-7; 8 bases are shared with TRBD2. The CDR3 contains 15 residues. Germline trimming cut 5 bases from V and 3 bases from J; bases unmatched to any gene: 9. Germline CDR1 reads MNHNS; CDR2 reads SASEGT. CDR3 sequence: CASSPLGREDYEQYF. The CDR3 coding sequence is TGTGCCAGCAGTCCACTGGGGCGGGAGGACTACGAGCAGTACTTC.

This clonotype showed up just a few times. The chain uses TRBV12-3 or TRBV12-4 and TRBJ1-1; D gene unclear. The V and J ends lost 1 base and 4 bases respectively, with 13 bases between them. The CDR3 is made up of 15 amino acids. The CDR3 nucleotides are TGTGCCAGCAGTTTAGTAACGTATGGTGGCACTGAAGCTTTCTTT. Residues: CASSLVTYGGTEAFF.

The chain uses TRBV5-6 and TRBJ2-4, with TRBD1 matching over 7 bases. The J segment lost 7 bases and the V segment lost 0 bases, leaving 4 bases of the junction unmatched. The CDR3 has 14 amino acids. Germline CDR1 and CDR2: SGHDT and YYEEEE. Here the CDR3 reads CASSLEGAWNIQYF. In DNA, the CDR3 is TGTGCCAGCAGCTTGGAGGGGGCTTGGAACATTCAGTACTTC. The complete variable domain, with remaining parts taken from reference TRBV5-6 and TRBJ2-4, reads DAGVTQSPTHLIKTRGQQVTLRCSPKSGHDTVSWYQQALGQGPQFIFQYYEEEERQRGNFPDRFSGHQFPNYSSELNVNALLLGDSALYLCASSLEGAWNIQYFGAGTRLSVL.

This clonotype was seen a few times. The chain recombines TRBV20-1 with TRBJ2-7; 10 positions match TRBD2. The germline V gene has CDR1 DFQATT and CDR2 SNEGSKA (reference sequence). The CDR3 has 14 residues. The junction had 6 bases not matched to a gene; V was cut back by 5 bases and J by 2 bases. The CDR3 bases are TGCAGTGCTTCAGGACTAGCGGTCACCTACGAGCAGTACTTC. This gives the protein CSASGLAVTYEQYF.

This clonotype was picked up a small number of times. This chain joins TRBV28 and TRBJ2-2; 8 positions agree with TRBD1. The J segment lost 3 bases and the V segment lost 5 bases, leaving 11 bases of the junction unmatched. CDR1 and CDR2 from the germline V gene are MDHEN and SYDVKM. The CDR3 is 17 residues long. The CDR3 reads CASSPWEDRDYTGELFF. The CDR3 DNA is TGTGCCAGCAGTCCCTGGGAGGACAGGGACTACACCGGGGAGCTGTTTTTT.

The gene calls are TRBV2 and TRBJ2-1, with D possibly matching TRBD1 (6 bases). CDR1 and CDR2 (germline): SNHLY, FYNNEI. V dropped 7 bases and J dropped 0 bases, with 13 bases sitting between them. The CDR3 length is 15 residues. DNA of the CDR3: TGTGCCAGCACCCTGGACAGCGGCTCCTACAATGAGCAGTTCTTC. Amino acids: CASTLDSGSYNEQFF.

This clonotype appeared a few times. The rearrangement links TRBV28 to TRBJ2-1, with 9 bases matching TRBD2. Looked up from germline, CDR1 is MDHEN and CDR2 is SYDVKM. V dropped 8 bases and J dropped 7; count of bases not matched to a gene: 12. There are 15 residues in the CDR3. This chain's CDR3 is CASGRLASGNNEQFF. CDR3 sequence (DNA): TGTGCCAGCGGACGGCTAGCTAGCGGGAATAATGAGCAGTTCTTC.

This chain uses TRBV11-2 with TRBJ2-7; 9 nucleotides match TRBD2. The V gene's germline CDR1 is SGHAT and CDR2 FQNNGV. The ends lost 5 bases at V and 5 bases at J; junction bases unmatched: 10. The CDR3 totals 15 residues. The CDR3 protein is CASSAGGWFADEQYF. DNA of the CDR3: TGTGCCAGCAGCGCGGGAGGGTGGTTTGCGGACGAGCAGTACTTC.

The J gene is TRBJ1-1, the V gene TRBV5-5; maybe TRBD1 (6 bases). V was clipped by 1 base and J by 6 bases, with 19 bases between them. Per the germline V gene, CDR1 is SGHKS and CDR2 is YYEKEE (reference sequence). This CDR3 spans 16 amino acids. CDR3 in amino acids: CASSLSAPLQGSEAFF. For the CDR3, the DNA is TGTGCCAGCAGCTTGTCAGCCCCCCTACAGGGCTCTGAAGCTTTCTTT. Together with reference TRBV5-5 and TRBJ1-1, the CDR3 gives the full variable domain: DAGVTQSPTHLIKTRGQQVTLRCSPISGHKSVSWYQQVLGQGPQFIFQYYEKEERGRGNFPDRFSARQFPNYSSELNVNALLLGDSALYLCASSLSAPLQGSEAFFGQGTRLTVV.

This clonotype has just a few counts. The chain joins TRBV29-1 to TRBJ2-4, with D possibly being TRBD2 (5 bases). CDR1 is SQVTM and CDR2 is ANQGSEA in the germline V gene. The CDR3 is 14 amino acids. V was trimmed by 4 bases and J by 0 bases, leaving 10 bases between them. The chain's CDR3 is CSVVIGLAKNIQYF. Written as DNA, the CDR3 is TGCAGCGTTGTAATAGGACTAGCCAAAAACATTCAGTACTTC.

The chain has TRBV19 and TRBJ2-1; D uncertain. From germline, CDR1 is LNHDA and CDR2 SQIVND (reference sequence). The V and J ends lost 5 bases and 6 bases respectively, with 11 bases between them. CDR3 size: 13 residues. This chain's CDR3 is CASSVGSLNEQFF. CDR3 sequence (DNA): TGTGCCAGTAGTGTGGGCAGTCTCAATGAGCAGTTCTTC.

This clonotype was found many times. The chain is built from TRBV12-3 or TRBV12-4 and TRBJ2-7; TRBD1 might be the D (6 bases). V lost 6 bases and J lost 5, with 11 bases in between. This CDR3 is built from 12 residues. The CDR3 DNA is TGTGCCAGCAGCCGGACAGTGCACGAGCAGTACGTC. This codes for CASSRTVHEQYV.